This is a list of T cell receptor beta chains from one sample in a study of CD8 T cells in ankylosing spondylitis. TCRdb passed the 5' RACE reads through MiXCR, listing each CDR3 protein once. Of about 510,000 distinct CDR3 sequences in the sample, roughly 5.3% were seen once. Sequenced: blood, either unsorted or a sorted T cell fraction (not recorded which). The receptors originated from a male donor with ankylosing spondylitis. Each CDR3 is given with its conserved first and last residue. Fields, in order: CDR3 length, D gene, clone size, V gene, J gene, CDR3 protein, CDR3 DNA. A D gene is named only where the DNA matches it firmly. Not every row has a clone size; where given, it reads once, few, many or a size class.

>11|NA|many|TRBV5-6|TRBJ2-1
CASSLSTKKFF
TGTGCCAGCAGCTTGTCGACTAAAAAGTTCTTC
>16|NA|many|TRBV7-3|TRBJ2-3
CASSPGGFSSTDTQYF
TGTGCCAGCAGCCCAGGCGGATTCTCTAGCACAGATACGCAGTATTTT
>11|NA|many|TRBV6-2/TRBV6-3|TRBJ1-2
CASSYYDGYTF
TGTGCCAGCAGTTACTACGATGGCTACACCTTC
>12|NA|few|TRBV27|TRBJ2-1
CASSFGASEQFF
TGTGCCAGCAGTTTTGGTGCGTCAGAGCAGTTCTTC
>11|NA|few|TRBV20-1|TRBJ1-2
CSASARGGYTF
TGCAGTGCTAGCGCCAGGGGTGGCTACACCTTC
>17|NA|NA|TRBV20-1|TRBJ2-1
CSARDRAGRVGEYEQFF
TGCAGTGCTAGAGATCGGGCCGGCCGGGTTGGAGAGTATGAGCAGTTCTTC
>13|NA|many|TRBV12-3/TRBV12-4|TRBJ1-2
CASSSRVIYGYTF
TGTGCCAGCTCCTCTAGGGTGATCTATGGCTACACCTTC
>15|NA|many|TRBV7-9|TRBJ1-1
CASSSPGRGSAEAFF
TGTGCCAGCAGCTCTCCGGGGCGAGGGTCGGCTGAAGCTTTCTTT
>15|NA|many|TRBV27|TRBJ1-4
CASSLGGAGNEKLFF
TGTGCCAGCAGTTTAGGAGGGGCCGGTAATGAAAAACTGTTTTTT
>14|NA|few|TRBV5-1|TRBJ2-5
CASAPQGKQETQYF
TGCGCCAGCGCTCCTCAGGGGAAACAAGAGACCCAGTACTTC
>11|NA|few|TRBV2|TRBJ2-3
CARRGSDTQYF
TGTGCCAGGAGGGGGTCAGATACGCAGTATTTT
>12|NA|NA|TRBV7-2|TRBJ1-2
CASSLGQYGYTF
TGTGCCAGCAGCTTAGGACAGTATGGCTACACCTTC
>12|NA|many|TRBV24-1|TRBJ1-3
CATSGTTNTIYF
TGTGCCACGTCCGGGACAACAAACACCATATATTTT
>15|TRBD2|NA|TRBV27|TRBJ2-5
CASSSGTSGRETQYF
TGTGCCAGCAGTTCCGGGACTAGCGGGAGAGAGACCCAGTACTTC
>16|TRBD1|many|TRBV29-1|TRBJ1-1
CSVDLNPGGQGTEAFF
TGCAGCGTTGATCTCAATCCAGGGGGCCAGGGGACTGAAGCTTTCTTT
>18|TRBD2|many|TRBV11-1|TRBJ2-2
CASSLPLAGGPNTGELFF
TGTGCCAGCAGCTTACCACTAGCGGGAGGGCCGAACACCGGGGAGCTGTTTTTT
>13|TRBD2|many|TRBV29-1|TRBJ2-5
CSASLGGGETQYF
TGCAGCGCCTCTCTGGGGGGGGGAGAGACCCAGTACTTC
>16|TRBD2|many|TRBV5-1|TRBJ2-1
CASSVDPGLGDNEQFF
TGCGCCAGCAGCGTGGACCCGGGACTAGGGGACAATGAGCAGTTCTTC
>13|NA|many|TRBV6-5|TRBJ2-5
CASSYRGSETQYF
TGTGCCAGCAGTTACAGGGGTAGCGAGACCCAGTACTTC
>19|TRBD1|many|TRBV11-2|TRBJ1-2
CASSPSLRTGPAKLYGYTF
TGTGCCAGCAGCCCCTCTCTACGGACAGGTCCGGCTAAGCTTTATGGCTACACCTTC
>13|NA|many|TRBV5-6|TRBJ2-7
CASGDKVTYEQYF
TGTGCCAGCGGGGACAAGGTGACCTACGAGCAGTACTTC
>12|TRBD2|many|TRBV5-1|TRBJ2-1
CASSKLADEQFF
TGCGCCAGCAGCAAGCTAGCGGATGAGCAGTTCTTC
>15|TRBD1|many|TRBV5-1|TRBJ1-6
CASSLAGTGRSPLHF
TGCGCCAGCAGCTTGGCAGGGACAGGGCGTTCACCCCTCCACTTT
>15|NA|NA|TRBV10-3|TRBJ2-3
CAISERVYGTDTQYF
TGTGCCATCAGTGAGCGTGTTTACGGCACAGATACGCAGTATTTT
>13|TRBD1|many|TRBV20-1|TRBJ1-5
CSAPDRGGQPQHF
TGCAGTGCCCCGGACAGGGGAGGGCAGCCCCAGCATTTT
>15|TRBD2|NA|TRBV4-2|TRBJ2-5
CASSQGGAGAGTQYF
TGTGCCAGCAGCCAAGGTGGAGCGGGAGCCGGGACCCAGTACTTC
>15|TRBD1|many|TRBV5-1|TRBJ2-3
CASSYEQGAGDTQYF
TGCGCCAGCAGCTATGAACAGGGGGCAGGAGATACGCAGTATTTT
>15|NA|many|TRBV5-1|TRBJ2-5
CASRLQGLSTETQYF
TGCGCCAGCAGACTGCAAGGACTTAGCACAGAGACCCAGTACTTC
>15|TRBD1|few|TRBV5-1|TRBJ2-1
CASSLGDSSNNEQFF
TGCGCCAGCAGTCTCGGGGACAGCTCTAACAATGAGCAGTTCTTC
>16|NA|many|TRBV9|TRBJ1-1
CASSVTGRIGISEAFF
TGTGCCAGCAGCGTTACAGGGAGGATCGGCATTAGTGAAGCTTTCTTT
>14|NA|many|TRBV29-1|TRBJ2-2
CSVEVWGNTGELFF
TGCAGCGTTGAGGTCTGGGGTAACACCGGGGAGCTGTTTTTT
>14|NA|many|TRBV28|TRBJ1-2
CASSLSGSPSGYTF
TGTGCCAGCAGTTTGAGTGGGTCACCCAGTGGCTACACCTTC
>12|NA|many|TRBV19|TRBJ1-5
CASSHPLMPQHF
TGTGCCAGTAGTCACCCACTAATGCCCCAGCATTTT
>15|NA|NA|TRBV10-3|TRBJ1-6
CAISELGQANSPLHF
TGTGCCATCAGTGAGTTAGGGCAGGCGAATTCACCCCTCCACTTT
>14|NA|many|TRBV20-1|TRBJ1-2
CSARIIQGGYGYTF
TGCAGTGCTAGAATAATACAAGGCGGCTATGGCTACACCTTC
>16|NA|many|TRBV4-1|TRBJ1-6
CASSQEGRVSMSPLHF
TGCGCCAGCAGCCAAGAAGGGAGGGTCTCTATGTCACCCCTCCACTTT
>12|NA|few|TRBV5-6|TRBJ2-7
CASSLGEDEQYF
TGTGCCAGCAGCTTGGGTGAGGACGAGCAGTACTTC
>15|TRBD2|many|TRBV4-3|TRBJ2-3
CASSLREGGADTQYF
TGCGCCAGCAGCCTCAGGGAGGGAGGGGCAGATACGCAGTATTTT
>16|TRBD1|many|TRBV5-1|TRBJ2-6
CASSRTGSSGANVLTF
TGCGCCAGCAGCAGGACAGGGAGCTCTGGGGCCAACGTCCTGACTTTC
>14|NA|NA|TRBV30|TRBJ2-5
CAWSDKGLQETQYF
TGTGCCTGGAGTGATAAGGGACTCCAAGAGACCCAGTACTTC
>13|NA|many|TRBV12-3/TRBV12-4|TRBJ1-1
CASRSTGFTEAFF
TGTGCCAGCAGAAGCACAGGGTTCACTGAAGCTTTCTTT
>14|NA|many|TRBV4-3|TRBJ2-7
CASSPDRTSYEQYF
TGCGCCAGCAGCCCCGACAGGACTTCCTACGAGCAGTACTTC
>14|NA|many|TRBV5-6|TRBJ2-1
CASSWRQSYNEQFF
TGTGCCAGCAGCTGGAGACAGTCCTACAATGAGCAGTTCTTC
>13|NA|few|TRBV3-1|TRBJ1-1
CASSQDSSREAFF
TGTGCCAGCAGCCAAGACAGCTCTAGGGAAGCTTTCTTT